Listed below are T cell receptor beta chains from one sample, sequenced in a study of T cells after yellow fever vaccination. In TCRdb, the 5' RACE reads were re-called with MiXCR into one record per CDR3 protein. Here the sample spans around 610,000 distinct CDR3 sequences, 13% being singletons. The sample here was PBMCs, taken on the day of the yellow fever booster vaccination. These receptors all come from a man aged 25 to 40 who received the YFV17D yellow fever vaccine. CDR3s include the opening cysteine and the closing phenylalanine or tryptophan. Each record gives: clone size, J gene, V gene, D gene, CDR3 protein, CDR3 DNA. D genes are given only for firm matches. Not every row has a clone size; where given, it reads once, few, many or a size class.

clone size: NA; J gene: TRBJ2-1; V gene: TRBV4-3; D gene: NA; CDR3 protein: CASSRRGRANEQFF; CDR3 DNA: TGCGCCAGCAGTCGTCGGGGACGGGCCAATGAGCAGTTCTTC
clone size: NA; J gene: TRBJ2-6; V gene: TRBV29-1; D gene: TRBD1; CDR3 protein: CSVLGWTGPGANVLTF; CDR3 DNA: TGCAGCGTTTTAGGCTGGACAGGGCCAGGGGCCAACGTCCTGACTTTC
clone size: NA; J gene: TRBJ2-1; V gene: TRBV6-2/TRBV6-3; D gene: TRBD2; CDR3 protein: CASRPSSGGNNEQFF; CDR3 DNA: TGTGCCAGCAGACCATCTAGCGGGGGGAACAATGAGCAGTTCTTC
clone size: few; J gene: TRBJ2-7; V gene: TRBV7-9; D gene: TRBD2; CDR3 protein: CASKLSGSPYEQYF; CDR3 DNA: TGTGCCAGCAAACTAAGCGGGAGCCCCTACGAGCAGTACTTC
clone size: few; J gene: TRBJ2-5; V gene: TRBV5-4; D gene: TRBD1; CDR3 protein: CASSFPGQGISETQYF; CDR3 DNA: TGTGCCAGCAGCTTCCCCGGACAGGGGATATCGGAGACCCAGTACTTC
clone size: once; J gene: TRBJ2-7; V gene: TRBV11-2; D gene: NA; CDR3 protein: CASSLGLACNYEQYF; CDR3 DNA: TGTGCCAGCAGCTTAGGCCTAGCGTGTAACTACGAGCAGTACTTC
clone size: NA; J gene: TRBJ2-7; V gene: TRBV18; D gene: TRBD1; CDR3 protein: CASSPWDRRNWDYEQYF; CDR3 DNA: TGTGCCAGCTCACCCTGGGACAGGCGGAATTGGGACTACGAGCAGTACTTC
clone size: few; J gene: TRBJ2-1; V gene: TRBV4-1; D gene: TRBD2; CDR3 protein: CASSQGLAGGYNEQFF; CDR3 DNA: TGCGCCAGCAGCCAAGGACTAGCGGGAGGGTACAATGAGCAGTTCTTC
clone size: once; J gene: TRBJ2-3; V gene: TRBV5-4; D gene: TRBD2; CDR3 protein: CATLDRGGTDTQYF; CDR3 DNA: TGTGCCACTTTGGACCGGGGGGGCACAGATACGCAGTATTTT
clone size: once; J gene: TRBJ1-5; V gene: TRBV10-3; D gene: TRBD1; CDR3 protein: CAISGDRDQPQHF; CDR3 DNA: TGTGCCATCAGTGGGGACAGGGATCAGCCCCAGCATTTT
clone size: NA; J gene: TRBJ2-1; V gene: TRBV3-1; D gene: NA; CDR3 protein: CASSQDAGLYNEQFF; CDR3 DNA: TGTGCCAGCAGCCAAGACGCGGGGCTATACAATGAGCAGTTCTTC
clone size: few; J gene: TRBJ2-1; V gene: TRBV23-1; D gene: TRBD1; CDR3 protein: CASSQSLEAGQGDYNEQFF; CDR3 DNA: TGCGCCAGCAGTCAATCTTTGGAGGCCGGACAGGGAGACTACAATGAGCAGTTCTTC
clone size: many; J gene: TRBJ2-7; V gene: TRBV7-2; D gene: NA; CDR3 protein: CASSLGLGPYEQYF; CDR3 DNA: TGTGCCAGCAGCTTAGGATTAGGGCCCTACGAGCAGTACTTC
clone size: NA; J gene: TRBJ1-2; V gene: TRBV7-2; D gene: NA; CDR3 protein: CASSMRRDGIYGYTF; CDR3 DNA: TGTGCCAGCAGCATGCGCAGGGATGGGATCTATGGCTACACCTTC
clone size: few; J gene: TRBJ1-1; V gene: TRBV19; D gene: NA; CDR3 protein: CASSIDGRPTRMNTEAFF; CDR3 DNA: TGTGCCAGTAGTATAGATGGGAGGCCGACGAGGATGAACACTGAAGCTTTCTTT
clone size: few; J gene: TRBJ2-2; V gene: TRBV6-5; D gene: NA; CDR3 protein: CASRSVGGTGELFF; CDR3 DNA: TGTGCCAGCCGTTCGGTGGGGGGCACCGGGGAGCTGTTTTTT
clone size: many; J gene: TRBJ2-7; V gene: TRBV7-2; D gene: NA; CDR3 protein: CASSLRDISYEQYF; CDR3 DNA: TGTGCCAGCAGCTTAAGGGACATCTCCTACGAGCAGTACTTC
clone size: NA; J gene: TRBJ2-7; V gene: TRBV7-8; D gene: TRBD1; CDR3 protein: CASSLQGAREQYF; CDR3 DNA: TGTGCCAGCAGCTTACAGGGGGCCCGCGAGCAGTACTTC
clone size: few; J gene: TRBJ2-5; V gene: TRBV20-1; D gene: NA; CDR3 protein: CSARPGGPRETQYF; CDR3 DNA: TGCAGTGCCAGACCCGGAGGGCCCAGGGAGACCCAGTACTTC
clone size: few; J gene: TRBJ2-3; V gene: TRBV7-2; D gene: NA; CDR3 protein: CASSLLELLSFRQYF; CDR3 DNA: TGTGCCAGCAGCTTACTAGAGTTACTTTCCTTTCGGCAGTATTTT
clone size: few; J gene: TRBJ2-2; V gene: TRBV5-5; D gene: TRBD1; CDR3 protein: CASSYSGTGIGELFF; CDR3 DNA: TGTGCCAGCAGTTACTCCGGGACAGGGATCGGGGAGCTGTTTTTT
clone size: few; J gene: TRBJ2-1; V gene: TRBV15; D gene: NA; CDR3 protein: CATSRAENNEQFF; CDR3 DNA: TGTGCCACCAGCAGAGCGGAAAACAATGAGCAGTTCTTC
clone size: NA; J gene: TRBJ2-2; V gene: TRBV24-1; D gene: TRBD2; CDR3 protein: CATSRGLAGITGELFF; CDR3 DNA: TGTGCCACCAGTAGGGGACTAGCGGGAATCACCGGGGAGCTGTTTTTT
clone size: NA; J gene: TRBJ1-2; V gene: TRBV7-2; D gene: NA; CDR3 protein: CASSLDWVYGYTF; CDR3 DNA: TGTGCCAGCAGCTTGGACTGGGTCTATGGCTACACCTTC
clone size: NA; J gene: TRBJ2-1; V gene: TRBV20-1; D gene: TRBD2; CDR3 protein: CSASLAGPSDEQFF; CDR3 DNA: TGCAGTGCTTCACTAGCGGGCCCTTCGGATGAGCAGTTCTTC
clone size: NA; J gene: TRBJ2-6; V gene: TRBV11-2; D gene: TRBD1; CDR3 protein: CASSRRTGVGANVLTF; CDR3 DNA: TGTGCCAGCAGCCGGAGGACAGGGGTTGGGGCCAACGTCCTGACTTTC
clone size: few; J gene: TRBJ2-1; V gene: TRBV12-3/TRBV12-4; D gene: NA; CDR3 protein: CASSLEGGTYNEQFF; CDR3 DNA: TGTGCCAGCAGTTTAGAGGGGGGTACATACAATGAGCAGTTCTTC
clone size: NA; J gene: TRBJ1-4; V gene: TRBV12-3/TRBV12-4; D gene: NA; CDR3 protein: CASSFSRTANEKLFF; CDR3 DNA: TGTGCCAGCAGTTTCTCTAGAACTGCTAATGAAAAACTGTTTTTT
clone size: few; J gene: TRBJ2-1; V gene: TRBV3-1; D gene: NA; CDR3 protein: CASRQSRGDSHYNEQFF; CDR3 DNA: TGTGCCAGCAGGCAATCTCGGGGTGACAGCCACTACAATGAGCAGTTCTTC
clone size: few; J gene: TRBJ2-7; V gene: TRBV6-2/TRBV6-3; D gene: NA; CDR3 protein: CASSNGPPGTYEQYF; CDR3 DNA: TGTGCCAGCAGCAACGGGCCCCCCGGGACCTACGAGCAGTACTTC
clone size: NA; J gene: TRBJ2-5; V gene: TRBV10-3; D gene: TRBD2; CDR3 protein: CAISDLFKGTGGETQYF; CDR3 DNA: TGTGCCATCAGTGACCTATTTAAGGGGACGGGAGGAGAGACCCAGTACTTC
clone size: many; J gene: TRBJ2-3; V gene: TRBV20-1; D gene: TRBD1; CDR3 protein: CSARTGTGWDTQYF; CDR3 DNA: TGCAGTGCTAGAACCGGGACAGGGTGGGATACGCAGTATTTT
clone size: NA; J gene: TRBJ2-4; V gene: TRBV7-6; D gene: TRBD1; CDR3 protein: CASSPDRGDIQYF; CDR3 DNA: TGTGCCAGCAGTCCTGACAGGGGGGACATTCAGTACTTC
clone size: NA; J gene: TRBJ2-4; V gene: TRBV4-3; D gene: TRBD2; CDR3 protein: CASSQRLAGENIQYF; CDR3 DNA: TGCGCCAGCAGCCAACGACTAGCGGGGGAAAACATTCAGTACTTC
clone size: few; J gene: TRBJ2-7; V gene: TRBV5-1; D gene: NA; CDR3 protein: CASSKAGVSDEQYF; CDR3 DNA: TGCGCCAGCAGTAAGGCAGGGGTCAGCGACGAGCAGTACTTC
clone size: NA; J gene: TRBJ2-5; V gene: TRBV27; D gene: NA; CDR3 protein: CASSLFGTQYF; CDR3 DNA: TGTGCCAGCAGTTTGTTTGGGACCCAGTACTTC
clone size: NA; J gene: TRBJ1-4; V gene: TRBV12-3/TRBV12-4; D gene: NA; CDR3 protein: CASSLRGRPEKLFF; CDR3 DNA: TGTGCCAGCAGTTTAAGGGGAAGACCCGAAAAACTGTTTTTT
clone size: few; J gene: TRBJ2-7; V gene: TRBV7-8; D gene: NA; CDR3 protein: CASSLKGTGTPWEEQYF; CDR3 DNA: TGTGCCAGCAGCTTAAAGGGTACGGGGACTCCCTGGGAGGAGCAGTACTTC
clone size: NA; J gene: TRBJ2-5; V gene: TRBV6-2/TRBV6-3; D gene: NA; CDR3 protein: CASTTSFRETQYF; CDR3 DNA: TGTGCCAGCACCACCAGTTTCCGGGAGACCCAGTACTTC
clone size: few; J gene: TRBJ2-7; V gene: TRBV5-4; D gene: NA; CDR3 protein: CASSAPGAGSYEQYF; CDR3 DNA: TGTGCCAGCAGCGCCCCGGGAGCGGGCTCCTACGAGCAGTACTTC